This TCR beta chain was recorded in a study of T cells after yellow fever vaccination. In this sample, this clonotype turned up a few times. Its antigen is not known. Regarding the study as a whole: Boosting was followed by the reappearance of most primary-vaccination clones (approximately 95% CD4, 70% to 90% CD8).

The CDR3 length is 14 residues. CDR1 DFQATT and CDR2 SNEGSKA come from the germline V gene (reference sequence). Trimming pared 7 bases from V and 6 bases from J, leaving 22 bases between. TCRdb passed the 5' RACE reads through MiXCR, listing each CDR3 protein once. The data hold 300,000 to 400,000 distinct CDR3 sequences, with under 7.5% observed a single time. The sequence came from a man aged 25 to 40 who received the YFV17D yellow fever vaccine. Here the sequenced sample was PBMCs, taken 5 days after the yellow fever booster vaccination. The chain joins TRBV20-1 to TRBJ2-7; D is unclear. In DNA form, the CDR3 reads TGCAGTGGCACCCCATCCGTAGGCGGCCCCGAGCAGTACTTC. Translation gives CSGTPSVGGPEQYF.